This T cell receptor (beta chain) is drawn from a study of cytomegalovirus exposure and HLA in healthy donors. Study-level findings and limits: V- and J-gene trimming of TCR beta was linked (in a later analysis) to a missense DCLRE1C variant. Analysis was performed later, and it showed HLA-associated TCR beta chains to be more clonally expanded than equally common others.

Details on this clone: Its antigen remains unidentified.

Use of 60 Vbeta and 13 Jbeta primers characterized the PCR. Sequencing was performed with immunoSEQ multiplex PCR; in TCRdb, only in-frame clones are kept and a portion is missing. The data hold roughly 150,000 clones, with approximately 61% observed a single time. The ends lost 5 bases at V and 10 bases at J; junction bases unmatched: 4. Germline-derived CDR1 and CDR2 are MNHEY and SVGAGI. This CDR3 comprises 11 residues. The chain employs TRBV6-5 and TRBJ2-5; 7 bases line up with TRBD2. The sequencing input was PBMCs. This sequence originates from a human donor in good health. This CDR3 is CASSAPGGQYF. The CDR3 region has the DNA TGTGCCAGCAGTGCACCGGGGGGCCAGTACTTC.